The 18 T cell receptor beta chains below come from one sample, sequenced in a study of blood T cell repertoires in COVID-19. Assay used: immunoSEQ multiplex PCR; TCRdb lists only in-frame clones, some missing. The table includes around 200,000 clones, 83% detected once. The source material was peripheral blood. The receptors here all came from a woman between 35 and 50 years old with active or convalescent COVID-19.

The CDR3 DNA reads as TGTGCCAGCAGGAGGGGGACTAGCAGCACCTCCTCCTACAATGAGCAGTTCTTC. It is translated as CASRRGTSSTSSYNEQFF. This rearrangement joins TRBV2 to TRBJ2-1; the match to TRBD2 covers 9 bases. This CDR3 region has 18 residues. The germline CDR1 and CDR2 sequences are SNHLY and FYNNEI. V gave up 6 bases and J gave up 0 bases; unmatched junction bases: 12.

The rearrangement links TRBV7-2 to TRBJ2-2; no clear D gene. V lost 1 base and J 1 base, leaving 7 bases between the germline ends. Germline CDR1 and CDR2: SGHTA and FQGNSA. The CDR3 loop spans 15 amino acids. The DNA of the CDR3 is TGTGCCAGCAGCTTAGACGGTGGGAACACCGGGGAGCTGTTTTTT. This sequence encodes CASSLDGGNTGELFF.

This clone was recorded a few times. V gene TRBV19 combines with J gene TRBJ1-5; D is undetermined. Trimming left V 8 bases short and J 1 base short, with 12 bases between. This CDR3 region has 14 residues. Germline CDR1 reads LNHDA; CDR2 reads SQIVND (reference sequence). This chain's CDR3 is CASFRSPSNQPQHF. The CDR3 DNA follows: TGTGCCAGTTTTAGGAGTCCCAGCAATCAGCCCCAGCATTTT.

J is TRBJ1-2 and V is TRBV6-6; TRBD1 is a possible D gene (6 bases). CDR1 is MNHNY, CDR2 SVGAGI, per germline (reference sequence). The CDR3 is made up of 15 amino acids. Trimming cost V 0 bases and J 8 bases, with 16 bases left between them. The CDR3 region is CASSYSGGGALGYTF. In nucleotides, the CDR3 is TGTGCCAGCAGTTACTCGGGTGGGGGCGCGTTGGGCTACACCTTC.

This chain connects TRBV30 to TRBJ2-1; no firm D call. The germline V gene has CDR1 GTSNPN and CDR2 SVGIG (reference sequence). The CDR3 sequence is 14 residues long. The germline V and J ends were trimmed by 4 bases and 2 bases, with 12 bases remaining between them. The CDR3 here is CAWNRLLAYNEQFF. DNA for the CDR3: TGTGCCTGGAATCGGTTACTTGCCTACAATGAGCAGTTCTTC.

The CDR3 loop reads CASRPGGTGELFF. The CDR3 nucleotides are TGTGCCAGCAGACCCGGAGGGACCGGGGAGCTGTTTTTT. The chain has TRBV7-2 and TRBJ2-2; TRBD2 might be the D (6 bases). CDR1 SGHTA and CDR2 FQGNSA come from the germline V gene. The CDR3 runs 13 residues. V shed 6 bases and J shed 5 bases, with 10 bases lying between them.

This chain uses TRBV2 with TRBJ2-3, with 7 bases aligning to TRBD2. Unmatched junction bases numbered 5, after V lost 2 bases and J lost 3 bases. This CDR3 has 15 residues. Germline CDR1 SNHLY, CDR2 FYNNEI. The CDR3 nucleotides read TGTGCCAGCAGTGAAAGGTTCGGGGGGACAGATACGCAGTATTTT. Its translation is CASSERFGGTDTQYF.

This chain joins TRBV11-3 and TRBJ2-7; perhaps TRBD2 as D (6 bases). Looked up from germline, CDR1 is SGHNT and CDR2 is YENEEA. CDR3 length: 14 amino acids. V was clipped by 4 bases and J by 2 bases, with 12 bases between them. CDR3 DNA sequence: TGTGCCAGCAGCTCGGGACTCTCAGCCTACGAGCAGTACTTC. Its protein is CASSSGLSAYEQYF.

The chain has TRBV6-5 and TRBJ2-2, with 7 bases fitting TRBD2. The trim removed 6 bases at V and 4 bases at J, leaving 5 bases unmatched. Germline CDR1 and CDR2: MNHEY and SVGAGI. This CDR3 is 14 amino acids long. CDR3 in amino acids: CASRRGGGTGELFF. The CDR3 coding sequence is TGTGCCAGCAGGCGCGGGGGAGGCACCGGGGAGCTGTTTTTT.

The table lists this clone with a few counts. The chain is built from TRBV5-4 and TRBJ1-1; no firm D call. This CDR3 region has 14 residues. V was pared by 5 bases and J by 1 base, with 12 bases between. Germline V gene sequence: CDR1 SGHNT, CDR2 YYREEE (reference sequence). DNA for the CDR3: TGTGCCAGCAGTGGAGACTTACCGAACACTGAAGCTTTCTTT. Amino acid sequence: CASSGDLPNTEAFF. The whole variable domain, filled in from reference TRBV5-4 and TRBJ1-1, reads ETGVTQSPTHLIKTRGQQVTLRCSSQSGHNTVSWYQQALGQGPQFIFQYYREEENGRGNFPPRFSGLQFPNYSSELNVNALELDDSALYLCASSGDLPNTEAFFGQGTRLTVV.

This clone was observed a handful of times. V gene TRBV6-5 combines with J gene TRBJ1-5, with D perhaps matching TRBD1 (5 bases). CDR3 size: 12 residues. The V gene lost 6 bases and the J gene lost 4 bases, with 7 bases spanning the gap. The germline CDR1 and CDR2 sequences are MNHEY and SVGAGI. In DNA form, the CDR3 reads TGTGCCAGCAGGGACACGAATCAGCCCCAGCATTTT. Its translation: CASRDTNQPQHF.

This chain connects TRBV12-3 or TRBV12-4 to TRBJ1-3; a weak D match, TRBD1 (6 bases). This CDR3 comprises 13 residues. The germline V and J ends were trimmed by 10 bases and 0 bases, with 10 bases remaining between them. The CDR3, as DNA: TGTGCCAACCGACAGGTCTCTGGAAACACCATATATTTT. It specifies CANRQVSGNTIYF.

In regard to this clone: Within the sample, other DNA sequences also encode this same CDR3. CDR3 nucleotides: TGTGCCAGCAGCTTGTCCAGGGGGCCTAATTCACCCCTCCACTTT. Translating gives CASSLSRGPNSPLHF. The chain combines TRBV5-8 with TRBJ1-6, with 8 bases identical to TRBD1. CDR3 length: 15 residues. Germline CDR1 and CDR2: SGHTS and YDEGEE. V was pared by 1 base and J by 6 bases, with 3 bases of the junction left unmatched.

As concerns this clone: Other DNA sequences in this sample translate to the same CDR3. This sequence joins TRBV2 and TRBJ1-4; TRBD1 is a possible D gene (5 bases). The CDR3 length is 13 residues. Per the germline V gene, CDR1 is SNHLY and CDR2 is FYNNEI. The germline V and J ends were trimmed by 4 bases and 7 bases, with 10 bases remaining between them. The CDR3 loop is CASSVRGGEKLFF. The CDR3 DNA sequence: TGTGCCAGCAGTGTTAGGGGAGGTGAAAAACTGTTTTTT.

The chain has TRBV9 and TRBJ2-2; the match to TRBD2 covers 7 bases. The CDR3 has 18 residues. Germline V gene sequence: CDR1 SGDLS, CDR2 YYNGEE. Germline trimming cut 0 bases from V and 0 bases from J; bases unmatched to any gene: 8. The CDR3 here is CASSVVRGRSTNTGELFF. The CDR3 coding sequence is TGTGCCAGCAGCGTAGTGCGGGGGAGATCTACGAACACCGGGGAGCTGTTTTTT.

The J gene is TRBJ2-1, the V gene TRBV7-2; D may be TRBD1 (8 bases). The germline CDR1 and CDR2 sequences are SGHTA and FQGNSA. This CDR3 is built from 15 residues. The ends were cut back, 2 bases at V and 9 bases at J, with 17 bases in the middle. In nucleotides, the CDR3 is TGTGCCAGCAGCTTAACTGGACAGGGAGGGACTGAGCAGTTCTTC. This translates into CASSLTGQGGTEQFF.

This clone was detected only once. V and J are TRBV6-2 or TRBV6-3 and TRBJ1-2; possibly TRBD1 for D (6 bases). Germline V lookup: CDR1 MNHEY, CDR2 SVGEGT. The CDR3 runs to 15 residues. V lost 5 bases, J lost 4 bases, and 17 bases lay in between. CDR3 nucleotide sequence: TGTGCCAGCAGTCGCACATCTGGGGGCAGCTATGGCTACACCTTC. Its protein is CASSRTSGGSYGYTF.

V and J are TRBV27 and TRBJ2-1, with 9 positions matching TRBD1. V trimming: 4 bases; J trimming: 6 bases; junction bases outside the gene matches: 7. The CDR3 totals 15 residues. Germline lookup yields CDR1 MNHEY and CDR2 SMNVEV (reference sequence). The CDR3 spells CASSSPGTGSNEQFF. The CDR3 DNA is TGTGCCAGCAGTTCTCCCGGGACAGGGTCCAATGAGCAGTTCTTC.